These 3 T cell receptor beta chains came from one sample sequenced in a study of regulatory T cells in long-lasting Graves disease. Libraries of TCR beta came from iRepertoire HTBI primers plus Arm-PCR of CDR3 regions. TCRdb re-derived calls from the multiplex PCR reads in MiXCR, one entry per CDR3 protein. The sample comprises roughly 400,000 distinct CDR3 sequences, approximately 15% of which are singletons, and around 7.6% rests with the top ten. The time point was: newly diagnosed GD, antithyroid drugs for less than 3 months. Extracted RNA from PBMCs served as the source of the TCR library. Separately, the same data were catalogued under a study of T cells in Graves' hyperthyroidism and ophthalmopathy.

The sample was peripheral blood mononuclear cells (PBMCs), taken at new diagnosis, from a patient treated with antithyroid drugs. These receptors all stem from a woman between 40 and 55 years old with Graves disease.

At least ten counts were recorded for this clonotype. V is TRBV12-3 or TRBV12-4 and J is TRBJ2-2; D may be TRBD1 or TRBD2 (5 bases each). The CDR3 spans 12 residues. V was clipped by 10 bases and J by 4 bases, with 10 bases between them. CDR3 sequence: CANKRGTGELFF. In nucleotides, the CDR3 is TGTGCCAACAAGAGGGGCACCGGGGAGCTGTTTTTT.

This clonotype has ten or more counts. The chain carries TRBV3-1 and TRBJ2-1, with D possibly being TRBD1 (5 bases). This CDR3 has 12 amino acids. V lost 0 bases to trimming and J lost 9 bases, with 6 bases between them. Per the germline V gene, CDR1 is LGHDT and CDR2 is YNNKEL (reference sequence). Written as DNA, the CDR3 is TGTGCCAGCAGCCAAGAAGGGGCTGAGCAGTTCTTC. The encoded protein is CASSQEGAEQFF.

This clonotype was seen repeatedly, ten times or more. The chain has TRBV7-2 and TRBJ1-3; D not resolved. Germline values: CDR1 SGHTA, CDR2 FQGNSA. V was shortened by 1 base and J by 7 bases, with 11 bases between the two germline ends. This CDR3 spans 14 amino acids. The CDR3 DNA reads as TGTGCCAGCAGCTTAGACGGTCGAGGCAACACCATATATTTT. It specifies CASSLDGRGNTIYF.